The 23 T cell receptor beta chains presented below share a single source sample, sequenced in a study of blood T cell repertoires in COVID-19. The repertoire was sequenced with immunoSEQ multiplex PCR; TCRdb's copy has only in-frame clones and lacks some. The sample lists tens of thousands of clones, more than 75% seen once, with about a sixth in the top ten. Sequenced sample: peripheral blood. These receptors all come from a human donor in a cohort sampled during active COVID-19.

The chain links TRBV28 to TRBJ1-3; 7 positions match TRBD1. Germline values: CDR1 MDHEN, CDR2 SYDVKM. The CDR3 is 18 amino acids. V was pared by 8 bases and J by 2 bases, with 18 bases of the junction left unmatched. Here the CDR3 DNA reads TGTGCCAGCCTGACTGTGAGCCATAGACAGGGTACTGGAAACACCATATATTTT. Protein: CASLTVSHRQGTGNTIYF.

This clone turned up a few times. The CDR3 region is CASSISSSNTEAFF. The CDR3 DNA reads TGTGCCAGCAGCATTTCGAGTTCGAACACTGAAGCTTTCTTT. The chain uses TRBV3-1 (or the pseudogene TRBV3-2) and TRBJ1-1; D unclear. The V end was cut by 5 bases, the J end by 1 base, with 11 bases between. This CDR3 is 14 amino acids long. Germline V lookup: CDR1 LGHDT, CDR2 YNNKEL (reference sequence).

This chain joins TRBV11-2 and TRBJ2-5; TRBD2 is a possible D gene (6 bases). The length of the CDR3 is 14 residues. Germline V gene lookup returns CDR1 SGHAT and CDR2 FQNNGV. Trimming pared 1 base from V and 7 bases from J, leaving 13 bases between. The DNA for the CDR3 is TGTGCCAGCAGCTTAGTAGCGGATGGGGGGACCCAGTACTTC. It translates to CASSLVADGGTQYF. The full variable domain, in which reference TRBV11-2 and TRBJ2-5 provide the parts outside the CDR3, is EAGVAQSPRYKIIEKRQSVAFWCNPISGHATLYWYQQILGQGPKLLIQFQNNGVVDDSQLPKDRFSAERLKGVDSTLKIQPAKLEDSAVYLCASSLVADGGTQYFGPGTRLLVL.

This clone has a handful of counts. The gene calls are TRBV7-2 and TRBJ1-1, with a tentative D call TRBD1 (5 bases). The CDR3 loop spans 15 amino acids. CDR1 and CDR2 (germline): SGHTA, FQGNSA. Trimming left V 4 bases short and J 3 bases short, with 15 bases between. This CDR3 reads CASSSPVRRDTEAFF. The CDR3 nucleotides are TGTGCCAGCAGCTCGCCTGTCCGCAGGGACACTGAAGCTTTCTTT.

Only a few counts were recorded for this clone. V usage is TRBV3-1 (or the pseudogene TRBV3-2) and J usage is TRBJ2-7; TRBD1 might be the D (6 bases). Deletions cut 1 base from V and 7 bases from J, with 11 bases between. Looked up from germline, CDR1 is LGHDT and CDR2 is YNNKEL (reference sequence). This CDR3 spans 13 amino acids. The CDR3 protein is CASSQVLRGEQYF. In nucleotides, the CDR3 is TGTGCCAGCAGCCAAGTTTTGAGGGGGGAGCAGTACTTC.

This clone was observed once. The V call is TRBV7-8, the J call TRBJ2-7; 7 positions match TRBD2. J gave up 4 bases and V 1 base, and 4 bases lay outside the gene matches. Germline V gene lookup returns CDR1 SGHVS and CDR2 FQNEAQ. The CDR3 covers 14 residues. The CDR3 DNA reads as TGTGCCAGCAGCTTAGGTACTAGCGTGTACGAGCAGTACTTC. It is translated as CASSLGTSVYEQYF. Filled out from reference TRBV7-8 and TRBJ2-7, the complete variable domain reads GAGVSQSPRYKVAKRGQDVALRCDPISGHVSLFWYQQALGQGPEFLTYFQNEAQLDKSGLPSDRFFAERPEGSVSTLKIQRTQQEDSAVYLCASSLGTSVYEQYFGPGTRLTVT.

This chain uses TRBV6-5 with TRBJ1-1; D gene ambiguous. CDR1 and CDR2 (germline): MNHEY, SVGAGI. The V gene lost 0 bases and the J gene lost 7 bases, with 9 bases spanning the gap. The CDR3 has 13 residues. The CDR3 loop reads CASSYSREGEAFF. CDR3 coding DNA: TGTGCCAGCAGTTACTCGCGGGAAGGTGAAGCTTTCTTT.

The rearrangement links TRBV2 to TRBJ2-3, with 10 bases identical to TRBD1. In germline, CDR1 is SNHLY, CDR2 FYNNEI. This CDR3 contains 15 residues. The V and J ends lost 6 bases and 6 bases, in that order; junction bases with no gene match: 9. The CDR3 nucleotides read TGTGCCAGCAGCAAGGGACAGGGGTATCCGGATACGCAGTATTTT. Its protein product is CASSKGQGYPDTQYF.

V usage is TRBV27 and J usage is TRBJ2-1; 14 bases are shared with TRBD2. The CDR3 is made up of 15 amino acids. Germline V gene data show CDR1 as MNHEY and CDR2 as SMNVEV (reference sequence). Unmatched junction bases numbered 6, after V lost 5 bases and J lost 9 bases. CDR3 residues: CASSPGLAGVGEQFF. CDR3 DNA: TGTGCCAGCAGTCCGGGACTAGCGGGAGTTGGTGAGCAGTTCTTC.

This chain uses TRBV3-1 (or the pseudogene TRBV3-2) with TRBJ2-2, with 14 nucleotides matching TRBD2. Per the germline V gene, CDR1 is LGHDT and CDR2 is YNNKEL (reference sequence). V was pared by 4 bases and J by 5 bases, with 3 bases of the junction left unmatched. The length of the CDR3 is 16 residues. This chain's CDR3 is CASSLGLAGATGELFF. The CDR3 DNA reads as TGTGCCAGCAGCCTGGGACTAGCGGGAGCAACCGGGGAGCTGTTTTTT.

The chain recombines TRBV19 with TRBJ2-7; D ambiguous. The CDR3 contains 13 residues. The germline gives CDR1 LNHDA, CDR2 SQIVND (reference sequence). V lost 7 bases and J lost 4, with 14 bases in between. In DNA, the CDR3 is TGTGCCAGTAAGAGAAACGGAGTATACGAGCAGTACTTC. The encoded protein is CASKRNGVYEQYF.

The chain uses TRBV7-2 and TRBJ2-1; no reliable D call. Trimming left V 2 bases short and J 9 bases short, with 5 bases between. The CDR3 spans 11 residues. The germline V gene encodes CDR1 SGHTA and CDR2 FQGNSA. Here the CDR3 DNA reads TGTGCCAGCAGCTTATCGGTTGAGCAGTTCTTC. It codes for CASSLSVEQFF. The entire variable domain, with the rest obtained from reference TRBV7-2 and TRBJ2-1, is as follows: GAGVSQSPSNKVTEKGKDVELRCDPISGHTALYWYRQSLGQGLEFLIYFQGNSAPDKSGLPSDRFSAERTGGSVSTLTIQRTQQEDSAVYLCASSLSVEQFFGPGTRLTVL.

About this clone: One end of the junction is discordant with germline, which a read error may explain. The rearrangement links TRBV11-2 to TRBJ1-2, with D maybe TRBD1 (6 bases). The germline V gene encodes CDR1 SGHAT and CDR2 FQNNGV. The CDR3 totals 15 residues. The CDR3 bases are TGTGCCAGCAGCTTAGGGGCAGGGGTAGACTACGGCTACACCTTC. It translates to CASSLGAGVDYGYTF.

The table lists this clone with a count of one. As DNA, the CDR3 is TGTGCCAGCAGGTCCTTAGGGGGCCGTGGCTACACCTTC. It yields the protein CASRSLGGRGYTF. The genes are TRBV6-5 and TRBJ1-2; 7 bases align to TRBD1. The germline V gene has CDR1 MNHEY and CDR2 SVGAGI. This CDR3 has 13 residues. The ends lost 6 bases at V and 7 bases at J; junction bases unmatched: 8.

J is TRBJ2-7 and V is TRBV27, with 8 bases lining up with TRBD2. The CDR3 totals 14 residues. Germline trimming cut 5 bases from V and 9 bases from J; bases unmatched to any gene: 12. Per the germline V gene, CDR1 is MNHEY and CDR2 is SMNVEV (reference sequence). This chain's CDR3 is CASSQAGVLSGQYF. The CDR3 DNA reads TGTGCCAGCAGTCAAGCGGGAGTCCTCTCTGGGCAGTACTTC.

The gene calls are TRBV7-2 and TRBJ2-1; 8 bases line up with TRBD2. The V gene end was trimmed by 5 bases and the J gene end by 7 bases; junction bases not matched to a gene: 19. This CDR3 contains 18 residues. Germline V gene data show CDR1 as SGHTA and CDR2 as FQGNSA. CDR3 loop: CASSPEALAVGVGNEQFF. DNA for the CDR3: TGTGCCAGCAGCCCAGAAGCACTAGCGGTGGGGGTTGGAAATGAGCAGTTCTTC. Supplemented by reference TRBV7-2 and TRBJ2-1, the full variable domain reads GAGVSQSPSNKVTEKGKDVELRCDPISGHTALYWYRQSLGQGLEFLIYFQGNSAPDKSGLPSDRFSAERTGGSVSTLTIQRTQQEDSAVYLCASSPEALAVGVGNEQFFGPGTRLTVL.

The CDR3 DNA is TGTGCCAGCAGCCCCCGGACAGGGGTCAGGGAGACCCAGTACTTC. Its protein is CASSPRTGVRETQYF. This chain links TRBV5-4 with TRBJ2-5; 9 nucleotides agree with TRBD1. CDR3 length: 15 amino acids. CDR1 and CDR2 from the germline V gene are SGHNT and YYREEE (reference sequence). The J segment lost 5 bases and the V segment lost 4 bases, leaving 9 bases of the junction unmatched.

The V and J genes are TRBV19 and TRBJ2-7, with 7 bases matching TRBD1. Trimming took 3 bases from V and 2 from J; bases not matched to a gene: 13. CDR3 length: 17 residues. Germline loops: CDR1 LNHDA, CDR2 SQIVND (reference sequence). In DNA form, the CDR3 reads TGTGCCAGTAGTATTTATTTCTCCAGGGGGATCGCCTACGAGCAGTACTTC. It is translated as CASSIYFSRGIAYEQYF.

CDR3 amino acids: CASRMGQANTIYF. The CDR3 bases are TGTGCCAGCCGAATGGGACAGGCAAACACCATATATTTT. The rearrangement joins TRBV19 to TRBJ1-3; TRBD1 matches at 8 bases. Germline values: CDR1 LNHDA, CDR2 SQIVND (reference sequence). Trimming removed 9 bases from V and 6 bases from J; junction bases left unmatched: 7. This CDR3 is built from 13 residues.

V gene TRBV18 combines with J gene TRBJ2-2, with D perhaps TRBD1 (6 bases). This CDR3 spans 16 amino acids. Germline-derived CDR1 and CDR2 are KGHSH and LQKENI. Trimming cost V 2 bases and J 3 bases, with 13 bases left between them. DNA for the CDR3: TGTGCCAGCTCACCAGAGGGGGAGACTTACACCGGGGAGCTGTTTTTT. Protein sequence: CASSPEGETYTGELFF.

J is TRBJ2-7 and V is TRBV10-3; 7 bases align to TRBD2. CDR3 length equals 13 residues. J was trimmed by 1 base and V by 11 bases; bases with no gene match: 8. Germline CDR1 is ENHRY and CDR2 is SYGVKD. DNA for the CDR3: TGTGCCTCCAGCCCGCGGGAGTCCTACGAGCAGTACTTC. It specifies CASSPRESYEQYF.

The CDR3 reads CSVAPGNTEAFF. Written as DNA, the CDR3 is TGCAGCGTTGCGCCAGGGAACACTGAAGCTTTCTTT. V gene TRBV29-1 combines with J gene TRBJ1-1; D remains ambiguous. The CDR3 runs to 12 residues. V dropped 4 bases and J dropped 1 base, with 7 bases sitting between them. Germline-derived CDR1 and CDR2 are SQVTM and ANQGSEA.

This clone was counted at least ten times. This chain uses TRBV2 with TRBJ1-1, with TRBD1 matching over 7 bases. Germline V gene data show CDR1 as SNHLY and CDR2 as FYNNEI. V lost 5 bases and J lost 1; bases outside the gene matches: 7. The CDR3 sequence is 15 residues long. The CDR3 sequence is CASSRQGAGNTEAFF. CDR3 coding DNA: TGTGCCAGCAGTAGACAGGGTGCTGGGAACACTGAAGCTTTCTTT.